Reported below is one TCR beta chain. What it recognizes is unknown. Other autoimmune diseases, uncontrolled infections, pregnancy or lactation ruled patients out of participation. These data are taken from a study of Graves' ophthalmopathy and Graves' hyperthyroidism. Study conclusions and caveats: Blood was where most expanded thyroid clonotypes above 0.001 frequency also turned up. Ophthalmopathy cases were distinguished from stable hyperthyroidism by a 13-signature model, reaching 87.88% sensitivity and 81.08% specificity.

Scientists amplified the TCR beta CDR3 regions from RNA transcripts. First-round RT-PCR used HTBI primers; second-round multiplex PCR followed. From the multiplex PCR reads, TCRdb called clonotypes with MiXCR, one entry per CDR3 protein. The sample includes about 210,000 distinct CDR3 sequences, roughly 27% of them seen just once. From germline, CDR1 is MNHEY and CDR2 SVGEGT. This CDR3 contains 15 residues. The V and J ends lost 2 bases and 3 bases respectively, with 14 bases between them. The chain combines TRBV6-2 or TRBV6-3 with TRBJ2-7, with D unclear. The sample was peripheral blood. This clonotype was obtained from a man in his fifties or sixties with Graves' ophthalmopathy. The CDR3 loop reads CASSYGPLFNYEQYF. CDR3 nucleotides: TGTGCCAGCAGTTACGGACCGCTATTTAACTACGAGCAGTACTTC.